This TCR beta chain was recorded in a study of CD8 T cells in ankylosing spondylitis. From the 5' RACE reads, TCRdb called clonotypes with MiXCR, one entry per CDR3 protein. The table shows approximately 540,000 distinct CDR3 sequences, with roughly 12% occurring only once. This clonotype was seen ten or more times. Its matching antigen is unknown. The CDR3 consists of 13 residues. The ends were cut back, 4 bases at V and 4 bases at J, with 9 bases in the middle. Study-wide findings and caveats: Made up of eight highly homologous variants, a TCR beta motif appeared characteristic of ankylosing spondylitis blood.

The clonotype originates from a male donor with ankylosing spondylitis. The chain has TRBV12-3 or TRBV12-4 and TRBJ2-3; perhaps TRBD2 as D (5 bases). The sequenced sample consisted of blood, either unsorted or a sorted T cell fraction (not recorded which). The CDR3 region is CASSSGIADTQYF. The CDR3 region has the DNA TGTGCCAGCAGTTCGGGGATAGCAGATACGCAGTATTTT.